This entry lists 12 T cell receptor beta chains sequenced from one sample in a study of glioma-infiltrating T cells after dendritic cell vaccination listed by TCRdb under 2016. Read against the paper, the sample's time point label means: after dendritic cell vaccination, including at tumor progression/relapse. Receptors were amplified or captured by the immunoSEQ multiplex PCR assay. The table was pulled from immuneACCESS by TCRdb, which kept in-frame rearrangements only. Such tables lose some clones; where checked, under half of the loss comes from unresolved V genes, and the rest has no known cause. Here the sample has tens of thousands of clones; about 80% occur a single time. Together, the top ten hold approximately 14% of the sample. The sample in question was blood, obtained after dendritic cell vaccination. These receptors all stem from a human donor with glioblastoma.

On this clone: Other nucleotide sequences from this sample produce the same CDR3. The CDR3 nucleotides read TGTGCCAGCAGCTTAGAGTACACGAACACCGGGGAGCTGTTTTTT. This sequence encodes CASSLEYTNTGELFF. This chain links TRBV7-2 with TRBJ2-2; no reliable D call. The CDR3 sequence is 15 residues long. Trimming pared 1 base from V and 0 bases from J, leaving 6 bases between. Germline CDR1 SGHTA, CDR2 FQGNSA.

This chain connects TRBV7-3 to TRBJ2-7; D perhaps matches TRBD2 (6 bases). The CDR3 length is 14 residues. CDR1 is SGHTA, CDR2 FQGTGA, per germline. V was clipped by 4 bases and J by 2 bases, with 12 bases between them. Written as DNA, the CDR3 is TGTGCCAGCAGCTCCCCGACGGGGGCCTACGAGCAGTACTTC. As protein: CASSSPTGAYEQYF.

The chain employs TRBV30 and TRBJ1-1; D unresolved. CDR1 is GTSNPN, CDR2 SVGIG, per germline (reference sequence). The CDR3 consists of 15 residues. With 0 bases removed from V and 0 bases from J, the gap between germline ends came to 11 bases. The CDR3 is CAWSVRLSLNTEAFF. The DNA for the CDR3 is TGTGCCTGGAGTGTACGGTTGTCGCTGAACACTGAAGCTTTCTTT.

This clone was recorded a few times. The chain carries TRBV15 and TRBJ2-1; the D gene is possibly TRBD2 (5 bases). CDR1 LNHNV and CDR2 YYDKDF come from the germline V gene (reference sequence). This CDR3 comprises 12 residues. The V end lost 0 bases, the J end lost 8 bases, and 5 bases lay between the germline ends. CDR3 protein: CATSRERDEQFF. The CDR3 DNA reads as TGTGCCACCAGCAGAGAGAGGGATGAGCAGTTCTTC.

V gene TRBV2 combines with J gene TRBJ2-3, with TRBD1 as a possible D gene (6 bases). The germline V gene encodes CDR1 SNHLY and CDR2 FYNNEI. Deletions cut 4 bases from V and 2 bases from J, with 7 bases between. CDR3 length: 13 residues. The CDR3 DNA follows: TGTGCCAGCAGTGGGGACATCACAGATACGCAGTATTTT. Translating gives CASSGDITDTQYF.

The CDR3 loop is CASSRRDRGTEAFF. The CDR3 DNA follows: TGTGCCAGCAGCCGGCGGGACAGGGGGACTGAAGCTTTCTTT. V gene TRBV7-9 combines with J gene TRBJ1-1, with 11 bases lining up with TRBD1. Losses at the gene ends were 5 bases for V and 5 bases for J; bases not matched to a gene: 4. Germline V gene data show CDR1 as SEHNR and CDR2 as FQNEAQ (reference sequence). This CDR3 has 14 residues.

V and J are TRBV11-3 and TRBJ1-1; a possible D gene is TRBD1 (6 bases). The germline V and J ends were trimmed by 5 bases and 1 base, with 14 bases remaining between them. The germline CDR1 and CDR2 sequences are SGHNT and YENEEA. CDR3 length: 15 residues. CDR3 DNA sequence: TGTGCCAGCAGCGCCACCGGGACAAGGAACACTGAAGCTTTCTTT. Residues: CASSATGTRNTEAFF.

This clone appeared once. The chain is built from TRBV29-1 and TRBJ2-7; TRBD2 aligns across 7 bases. CDR1 is SQVTM, CDR2 ANQGSEA, per germline. The CDR3 covers 14 residues. V trimming: 1 base; J trimming: 3 bases; junction bases outside the gene matches: 6. As DNA, the CDR3 is TGCAGCGTTGAAGCGGGGGGTAATAACTACGAGCAGTACTTC. Its translation is CSVEAGGNNYEQYF.

The CDR3 protein is CAINRQGAFGYEQYF. CDR3 nucleotides: TGTGCCATCAATCGGCAGGGGGCGTTTGGTTACGAGCAGTACTTC. This chain links TRBV10-3 with TRBJ2-7; 8 bases are a match to TRBD1. Germline CDR1 and CDR2: ENHRY and SYGVKD. J lost 4 bases, V lost 7 bases, and 12 bases had no gene match. The CDR3 has 15 residues.

The V and J genes are TRBV5-5 and TRBJ1-6, with 8 bases matching TRBD1. The length of the CDR3 is 17 residues. Trimming removed 4 bases from V and 5 bases from J; junction bases left unmatched: 11. Germline-derived CDR1 and CDR2 are SGHKS and YYEKEE (reference sequence). The CDR3 here is CASSRVPGQVDNSPLHF. The CDR3 coding sequence is TGTGCCAGCAGCAGAGTCCCGGGACAGGTCGATAATTCACCCCTCCACTTT.

By share, this clone ranks as medium-sized. The V gene is TRBV2, the J gene TRBJ1-2; a possible D gene is TRBD1 (5 bases). Germline V lookup: CDR1 SNHLY, CDR2 FYNNEI. This CDR3 is 16 amino acids long. Trimming shortened V by 2 bases and J by 4 bases, and 17 bases separated the two germline ends. CDR3 loop: CASSESSARVAYGYTF. DNA of the CDR3: TGTGCCAGCAGTGAAAGTTCGGCCAGGGTGGCCTATGGCTACACCTTC. The full variable domain, in which reference TRBV2 and TRBJ1-2 provide the parts outside the CDR3, is EPEVTQTPSHQVTQMGQEVILRCVPISNHLYFYWYRQILGQKVEFLVSFYNNEISEKSEIFDDQFSVERPDGSNFTLKIRSTKLEDSAMYFCASSESSARVAYGYTFGSGTRLTVV.

CDR3 region: CASSLGDRGTTEAFF. The DNA of the CDR3 is TGCGCCAGCAGCTTGGGAGACAGGGGAACCACTGAAGCTTTCTTT. This chain joins TRBV5-1 and TRBJ1-1; 8 nucleotides line up with TRBD1. Unmatched junction bases numbered 5, after V lost 0 bases and J lost 4 bases. CDR1 is SGHRS and CDR2 is YFSETQ in the germline V gene. The CDR3 is 15 amino acids. The whole variable domain, remainder taken from reference TRBV5-1 and TRBJ1-1, is KAGVTQTPRYLIKTRGQQVTLSCSPISGHRSVSWYQQTPGQGLQFLFEYFSETQRNKGNFPGRFSGRQFSNSRSEMNVSTLELGDSALYLCASSLGDRGTTEAFFGQGTRLTVV.